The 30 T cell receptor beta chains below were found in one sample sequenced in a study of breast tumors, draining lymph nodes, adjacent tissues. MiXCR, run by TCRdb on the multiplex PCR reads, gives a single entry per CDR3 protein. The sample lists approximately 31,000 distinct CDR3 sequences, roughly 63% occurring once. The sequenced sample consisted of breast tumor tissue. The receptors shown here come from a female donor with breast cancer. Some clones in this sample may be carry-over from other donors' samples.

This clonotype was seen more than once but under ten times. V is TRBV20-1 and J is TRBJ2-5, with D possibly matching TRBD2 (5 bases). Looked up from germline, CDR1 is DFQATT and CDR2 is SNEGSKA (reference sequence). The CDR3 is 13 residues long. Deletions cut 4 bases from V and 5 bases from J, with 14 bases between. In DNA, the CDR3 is TGCAGTGCTACTAGCCCAGTGTCCGAGACCCAGTACTTC. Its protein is CSATSPVSETQYF.

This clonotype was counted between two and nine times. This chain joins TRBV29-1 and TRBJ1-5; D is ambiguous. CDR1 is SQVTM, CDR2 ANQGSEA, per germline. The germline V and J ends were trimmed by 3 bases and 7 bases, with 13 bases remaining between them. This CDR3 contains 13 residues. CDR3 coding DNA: TGCAGCGTTGACGTCGGGTTTGGGCAGCCCCAGCATTTT. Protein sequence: CSVDVGFGQPQHF.

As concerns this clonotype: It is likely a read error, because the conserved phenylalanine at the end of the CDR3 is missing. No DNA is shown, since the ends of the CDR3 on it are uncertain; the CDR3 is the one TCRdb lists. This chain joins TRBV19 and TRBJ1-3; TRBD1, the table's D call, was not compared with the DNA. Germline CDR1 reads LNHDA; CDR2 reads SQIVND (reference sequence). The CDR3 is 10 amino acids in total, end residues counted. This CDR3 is CASSVQGAGT.

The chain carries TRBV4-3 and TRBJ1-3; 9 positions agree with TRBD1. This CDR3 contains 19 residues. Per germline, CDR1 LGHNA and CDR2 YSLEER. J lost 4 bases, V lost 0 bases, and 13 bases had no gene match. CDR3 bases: TGCGCCAGCAGCCAAGATATGCAGTTGGACAGGGGTAAGGGAAACACCATATATTTT. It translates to CASSQDMQLDRGKGNTIYF.

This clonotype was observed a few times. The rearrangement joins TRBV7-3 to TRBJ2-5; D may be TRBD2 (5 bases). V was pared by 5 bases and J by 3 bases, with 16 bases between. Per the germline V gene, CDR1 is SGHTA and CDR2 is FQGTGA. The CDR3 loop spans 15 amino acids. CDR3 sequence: CASSVGTSRKETQYF. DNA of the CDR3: TGTGCCAGCAGCGTTGGAACTAGTCGGAAAGAGACCCAGTACTTC.

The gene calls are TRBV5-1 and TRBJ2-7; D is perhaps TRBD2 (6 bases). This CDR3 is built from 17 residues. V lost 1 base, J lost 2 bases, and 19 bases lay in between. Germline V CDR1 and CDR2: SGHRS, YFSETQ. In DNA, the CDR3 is TGCGCCAGCAGCTTGAACCAAGCGGAGGGCTCCCCCTACGAGCAGTACTTC. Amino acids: CASSLNQAEGSPYEQYF.

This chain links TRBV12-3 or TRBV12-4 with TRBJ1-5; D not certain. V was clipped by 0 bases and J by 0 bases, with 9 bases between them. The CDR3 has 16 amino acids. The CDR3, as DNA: TGTGCCAGCAGTTTAGCGGCACCTTATAGCAATCAGCCCCAGCATTTT. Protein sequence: CASSLAAPYSNQPQHF.

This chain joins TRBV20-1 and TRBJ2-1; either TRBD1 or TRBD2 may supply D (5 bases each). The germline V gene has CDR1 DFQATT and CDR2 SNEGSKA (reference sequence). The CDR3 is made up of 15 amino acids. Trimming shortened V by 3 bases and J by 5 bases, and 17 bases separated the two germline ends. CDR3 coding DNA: TGCAGTGCTAGGCTGCCCGGGCGAGGGGACAATGAGCAGTTCTTC. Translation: CSARLPGRGDNEQFF.

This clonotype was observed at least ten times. CDR3 DNA sequence: TGCAGTGCGGGGGACAGGGGGCGAGAGACCCAGTACTTC. This codes for CSAGDRGRETQYF. This chain links TRBV20-1 with TRBJ2-5; 12 bases match TRBD1. The length of the CDR3 is 13 residues. CDR1 DFQATT and CDR2 SNEGSKA come from the germline V gene (reference sequence). V lost 6 bases to trimming and J lost 4 bases; unmatched junction nucleotides: 3.

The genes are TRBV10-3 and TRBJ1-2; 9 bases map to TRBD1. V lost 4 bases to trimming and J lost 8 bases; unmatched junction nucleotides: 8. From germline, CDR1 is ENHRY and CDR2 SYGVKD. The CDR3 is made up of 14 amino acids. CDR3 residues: CAISADRGIYGYTF. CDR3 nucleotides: TGTGCCATCAGTGCGGACAGGGGAATTTACGGCTACACCTTC.

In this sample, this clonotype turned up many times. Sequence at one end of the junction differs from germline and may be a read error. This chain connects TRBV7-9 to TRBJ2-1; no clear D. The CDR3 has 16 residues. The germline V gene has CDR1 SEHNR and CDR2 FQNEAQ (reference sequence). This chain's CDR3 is CASGLGRLTPYNEQFF. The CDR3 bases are TGTGCCAGCGGCTTAGGCAGGCTGACTCCCTACAATGAGCAGTTCTTC.

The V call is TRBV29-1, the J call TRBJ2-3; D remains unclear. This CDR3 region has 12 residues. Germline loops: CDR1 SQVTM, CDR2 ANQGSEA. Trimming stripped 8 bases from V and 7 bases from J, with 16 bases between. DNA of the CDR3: TGCAGCTCGGACGCTCCGGGTAATACGCAGTATTTT. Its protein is CSSDAPGNTQYF.

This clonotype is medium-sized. Here the CDR3 reads CASSLRGRVTDTQYF. The CDR3 DNA sequence: TGTGCCAGCAGCTTACGGGGGCGGGTCACAGATACGCAGTATTTT. The chain links TRBV7-3 to TRBJ2-3; D tentatively reads TRBD1 or TRBD2 (6 bases each). The germline V gene has CDR1 SGHTA and CDR2 FQGTGA. Trimming pared 2 bases from V and 2 bases from J, leaving 11 bases between. This CDR3 region has 15 residues.

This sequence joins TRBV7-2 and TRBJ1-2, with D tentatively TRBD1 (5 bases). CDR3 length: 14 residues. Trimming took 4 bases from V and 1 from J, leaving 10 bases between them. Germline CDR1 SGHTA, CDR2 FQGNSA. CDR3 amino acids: CASSSGDGNYGYTF. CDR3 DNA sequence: TGTGCCAGCAGCTCCGGGGACGGTAACTATGGCTACACCTTC.

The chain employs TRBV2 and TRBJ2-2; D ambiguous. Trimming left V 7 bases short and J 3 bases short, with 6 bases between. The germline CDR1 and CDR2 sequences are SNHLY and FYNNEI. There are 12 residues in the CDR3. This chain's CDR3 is CASTRDTGELFF. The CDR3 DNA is TGTGCCAGCACTAGAGACACCGGGGAGCTGTTTTTT.

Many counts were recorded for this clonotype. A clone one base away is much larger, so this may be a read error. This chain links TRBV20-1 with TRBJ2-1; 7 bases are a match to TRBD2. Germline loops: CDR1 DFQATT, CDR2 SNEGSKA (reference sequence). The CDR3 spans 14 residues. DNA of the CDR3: TGCAGTGCTAGAGGGCGGGAGTCCTACACTGAGCAGTTCTTC. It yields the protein CSARGRESYTEQFF.

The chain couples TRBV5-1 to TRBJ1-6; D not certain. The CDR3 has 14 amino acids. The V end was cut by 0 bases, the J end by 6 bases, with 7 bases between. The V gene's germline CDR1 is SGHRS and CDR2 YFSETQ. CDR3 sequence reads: CASSLGVLNSPLHF. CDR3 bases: TGCGCCAGCAGCTTGGGCGTGCTTAATTCACCCCTCCACTTT.

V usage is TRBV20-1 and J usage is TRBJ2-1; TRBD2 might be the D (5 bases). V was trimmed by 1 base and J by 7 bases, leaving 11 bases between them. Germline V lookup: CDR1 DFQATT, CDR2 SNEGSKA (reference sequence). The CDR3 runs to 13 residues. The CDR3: CSARVTGVNEQFF. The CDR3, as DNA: TGCAGTGCTAGAGTGACCGGGGTAAATGAGCAGTTCTTC.

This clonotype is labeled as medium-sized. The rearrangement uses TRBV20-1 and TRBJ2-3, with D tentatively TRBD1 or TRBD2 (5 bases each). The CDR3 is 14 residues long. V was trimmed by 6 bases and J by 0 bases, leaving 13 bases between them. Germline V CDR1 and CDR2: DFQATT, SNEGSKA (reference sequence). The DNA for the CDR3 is TGCAGTGCGCCCGGGACGGTGAGCACAGATACGCAGTATTTT. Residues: CSAPGTVSTDTQYF.

The CDR3 sequence: CSAMWTSGQETQYF. CDR3 bases: TGCAGTGCTATGTGGACTAGCGGGCAAGAGACCCAGTACTTC. The rearrangement joins TRBV20-1 to TRBJ2-5; 11 nucleotides align to TRBD2. V gave up 4 bases and J gave up 2 bases; unmatched junction bases: 3. Per germline, CDR1 DFQATT and CDR2 SNEGSKA (reference sequence). The CDR3 is made up of 14 amino acids.

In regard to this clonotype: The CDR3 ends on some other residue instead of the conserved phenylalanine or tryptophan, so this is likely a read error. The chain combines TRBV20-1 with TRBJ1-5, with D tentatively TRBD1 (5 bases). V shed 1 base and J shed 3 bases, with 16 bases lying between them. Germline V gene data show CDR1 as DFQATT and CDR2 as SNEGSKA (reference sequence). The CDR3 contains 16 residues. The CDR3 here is CSARVLGGGDNQPQHG. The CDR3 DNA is TGCAGTGCTAGAGTGCTGGGGGGAGGGGACAATCAGCCCCAGCATGGT.

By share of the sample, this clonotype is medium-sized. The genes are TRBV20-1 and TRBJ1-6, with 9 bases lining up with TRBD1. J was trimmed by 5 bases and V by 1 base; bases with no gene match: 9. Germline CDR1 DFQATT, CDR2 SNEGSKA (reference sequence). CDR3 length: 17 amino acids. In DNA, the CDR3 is TGCAGTGCTAGAGTTTGGGCCGGGACAGGGCATAATTCACCCCTCCACTTT. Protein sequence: CSARVWAGTGHNSPLHF.

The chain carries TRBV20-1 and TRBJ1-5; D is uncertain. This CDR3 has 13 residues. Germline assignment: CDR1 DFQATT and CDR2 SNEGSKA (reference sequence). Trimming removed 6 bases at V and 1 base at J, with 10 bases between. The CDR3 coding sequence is TGCAGTGCCGCTGCGGGGAGCAATCAGCCCCAGCATTTT. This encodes CSAAAGSNQPQHF.

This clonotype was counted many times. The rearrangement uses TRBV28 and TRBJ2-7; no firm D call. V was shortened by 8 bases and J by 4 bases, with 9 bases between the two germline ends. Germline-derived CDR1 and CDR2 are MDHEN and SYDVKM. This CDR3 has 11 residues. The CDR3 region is CASGSRYEQYF. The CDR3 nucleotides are TGTGCCAGCGGATCGCGGTACGAGCAGTACTTC.

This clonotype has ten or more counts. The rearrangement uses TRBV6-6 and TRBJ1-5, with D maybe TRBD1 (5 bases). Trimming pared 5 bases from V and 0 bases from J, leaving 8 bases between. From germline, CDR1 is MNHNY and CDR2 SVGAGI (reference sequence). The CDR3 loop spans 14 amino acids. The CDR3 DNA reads TGTGCCAGCAGTAGACAGAATAGCAATCAGCCCCAGCATTTT. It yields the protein CASSRQNSNQPQHF.

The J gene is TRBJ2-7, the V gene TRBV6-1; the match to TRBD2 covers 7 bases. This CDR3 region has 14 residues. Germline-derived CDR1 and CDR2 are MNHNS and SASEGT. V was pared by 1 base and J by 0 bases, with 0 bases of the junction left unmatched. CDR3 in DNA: TGTGCCAGCAGTGAAGAGCGGGGCTCCTACGAGCAGTACTTC. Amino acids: CASSEERGSYEQYF.

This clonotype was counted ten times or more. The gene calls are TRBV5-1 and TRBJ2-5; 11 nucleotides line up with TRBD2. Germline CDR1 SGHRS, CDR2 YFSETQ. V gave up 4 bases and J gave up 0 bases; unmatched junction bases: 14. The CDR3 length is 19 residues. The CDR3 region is CASSQRVVTSGVNQETQYF. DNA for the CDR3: TGCGCCAGCAGCCAACGGGTTGTGACTAGCGGGGTGAACCAAGAGACCCAGTACTTC. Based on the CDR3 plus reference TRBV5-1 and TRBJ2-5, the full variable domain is KAGVTQTPRYLIKTRGQQVTLSCSPISGHRSVSWYQQTPGQGLQFLFEYFSETQRNKGNFPGRFSGRQFSNSRSEMNVSTLELGDSALYLCASSQRVVTSGVNQETQYFGPGTRLLVL.

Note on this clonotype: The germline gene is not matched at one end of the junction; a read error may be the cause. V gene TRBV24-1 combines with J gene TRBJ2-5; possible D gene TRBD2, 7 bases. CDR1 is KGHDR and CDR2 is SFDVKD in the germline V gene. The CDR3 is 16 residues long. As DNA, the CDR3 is TGTGCCACCAGTGAGGGAGGGACATGGGGCCAAGAGACCCGGTACTTC. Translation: CATSEGGTWGQETRYF.

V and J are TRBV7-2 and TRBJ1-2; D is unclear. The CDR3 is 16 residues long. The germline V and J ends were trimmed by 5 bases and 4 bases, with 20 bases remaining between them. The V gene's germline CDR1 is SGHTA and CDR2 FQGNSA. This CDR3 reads CASSPTLRQTTYGYTF. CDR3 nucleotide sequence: TGTGCCAGCAGCCCCACGTTGAGGCAGACAACCTATGGCTACACCTTC.

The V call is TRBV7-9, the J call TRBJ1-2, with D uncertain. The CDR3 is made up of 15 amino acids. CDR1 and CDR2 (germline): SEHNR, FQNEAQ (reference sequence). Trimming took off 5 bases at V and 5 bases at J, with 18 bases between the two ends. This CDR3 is CASSVHGGELYGYTF. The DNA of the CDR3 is TGTGCCAGCAGCGTACACGGCGGGGAGCTTTATGGCTACACCTTC.